This T cell receptor (beta chain) was found in a study of T cells of healthy individuals. In its sample, this clonotype was seen a few times. V was clipped by 8 bases and J by 5 bases, with 16 bases between them. The CDR3 contains 13 residues. The germline V gene encodes CDR1 SQVTM and CDR2 ANQGSEA. MiXCR, applied by TCRdb to the 5' RACE reads, yields one record per CDR3 protein. This repertoire shows about 100,000 distinct CDR3 sequences, approximately 15% found once; its top ten account for approximately 6%. The clonotype originates from a human donor in good health. The chain uses TRBV29-1 and TRBJ1-5; D gene uncertain. In nucleotides, the CDR3 is TGCAGCACAAGAGGGAGTTTTGATCAGCCCCAGCATTTT. Translation: CSTRGSFDQPQHF. The full variable domain, completed using reference TRBV29-1 and TRBJ1-5, is SAVISQKPSRDICQRGTSLTIQCQVDSQVTMMFWYRQQPGQSLTLIATANQGSEATYESGFVIDKFPISRPNLTFSTLTVSNMSPEDSSIYLCSTRGSFDQPQHFGDGTRLSIL.